A single sample gave rise to the 24 T cell receptor beta chains below, sequenced in a study of cytomegalovirus exposure and HLA in healthy donors. The PCR contained 60 Vbeta and 13 Jbeta primers. TCRdb keeps only in-frame clones here, not all; method: immunoSEQ multiplex PCR. Among 130,000 to 150,000 clones listed, 55% to 85% were seen once. Sequenced sample: PBMCs. The receptors stem from a man between 40 and 49 years old in good health and CMV-seronegative.

The chain recombines TRBV29-1 with TRBJ1-2; D might be TRBD1 (5 bases). V shed 1 base and J shed 4 bases, with 10 bases lying between them. The CDR3 length is 13 residues. Germline values: CDR1 SQVTM, CDR2 ANQGSEA. In DNA form, the CDR3 reads TGCAGCGTTGAAGGGGGGGAGCTCTATGGCTACACCTTC. It codes for CSVEGGELYGYTF.

V is TRBV11-3 and J is TRBJ1-2; weak D call: TRBD1 (6 bases). This CDR3 is built from 13 residues. Trimming shortened V by 4 bases and J by 2 bases, and 8 bases separated the two germline ends. Per germline, CDR1 SGHNT and CDR2 YENEEA. The CDR3 here is CASSSGENYGYTF. CDR3 DNA sequence: TGTGCCAGCAGCTCAGGGGAAAACTATGGCTACACCTTC. The variable domain in full, completed from reference TRBV11-3 and TRBJ1-2, reads EAGVVQSPRYKIIEKKQPVAFWCNPISGHNTLYWYLQNLGQGPELLIRYENEEAVDDSQLPKDRFSAERLKGVDSTLKIQPAELGDSAVYLCASSSGENYGYTFGSGTRLTVV.

Turning to this clone: Germline and junction disagree at one end, which may indicate a read error. The chain links TRBV7-9 to TRBJ2-3; no definite D call. This CDR3 contains 12 residues. Per the germline V gene, CDR1 is SEHNR and CDR2 is FQNEAQ (reference sequence). This CDR3 is CSSSFYADTQYF. In DNA form, the CDR3 reads TGTTCCAGCAGCTTTTATGCAGATACGCAGTATTTT.

The V call is TRBV9, the J call TRBJ2-2; D not certain. CDR3 length: 16 amino acids. CDR1 SGDLS and CDR2 YYNGEE come from the germline V gene. The germline V and J ends were trimmed by 0 bases and 3 bases, with 12 bases remaining between them. CDR3 residues: CASSVVPVSDTGELFF. CDR3 DNA sequence: TGTGCCAGCAGCGTAGTCCCAGTATCTGACACCGGGGAGCTGTTTTTT.

The chain joins TRBV9 to TRBJ2-7, with unresolved D. This CDR3 contains 17 residues. V was trimmed by 0 bases and J by 1 base, leaving 17 bases between them. Germline values: CDR1 SGDLS, CDR2 YYNGEE. CDR3 in DNA: TGTGCCAGCAGCGTAGGTCCTTCGGCATCGGGTTCCTACGAGCAGTACTTC. It codes for CASSVGPSASGSYEQYF.

The rearrangement joins TRBV10-2 to TRBJ1-4; 8 bases align to TRBD1. The germline gives CDR1 WSHSY, CDR2 SAAADI. CDR3 length: 14 amino acids. J gave up 8 bases and V 6 bases, and 8 bases lay outside the gene matches. This chain's CDR3 is CASSLDRDKEKLFF. Here the CDR3 DNA reads TGCGCCAGCAGCCTGGACAGGGATAAAGAAAAACTGTTTTTT.

This chain uses TRBV7-3 with TRBJ2-3, with D tentatively TRBD2 (5 bases). The germline gives CDR1 SGHTA, CDR2 FQGTGA. The CDR3 length is 17 residues. Trimming pared 2 bases from V and 4 bases from J, leaving 19 bases between. For the CDR3, the DNA is TGTGCCAGCAGCTTAGTTGCGGGTCTCCGCATGGCAGATACGCAGTATTTT. It specifies CASSLVAGLRMADTQYF.

The genes are TRBV9 and TRBJ1-2; 9 bases agree with TRBD1. J gave up 4 bases and V 3 bases, and 10 bases lay outside the gene matches. The CDR3 consists of 16 residues. The germline gives CDR1 SGDLS, CDR2 YYNGEE. The CDR3 DNA sequence: TGTGCCAGCAGCGCCCACCTTGGGGGACAGGGCTATGGCTACACCTTC. This translates into CASSAHLGGQGYGYTF.

The V call is TRBV6-5, the J call TRBJ1-2; the D gene is possibly TRBD1 (6 bases). The germline V and J ends were trimmed by 8 bases and 6 bases, with 10 bases remaining between them. Germline V gene sequence: CDR1 MNHEY, CDR2 SVGAGI. This CDR3 has 11 residues. The CDR3 region is CASWGGHGYTF. The CDR3 bases are TGTGCCAGCTGGGGGGGGCATGGCTACACCTTC.

In this sample, this clone turned up once. The rearrangement joins TRBV27 to TRBJ1-1, with a possible D match to TRBD1 (6 bases). This CDR3 comprises 14 residues. Germline V gene lookup returns CDR1 MNHEY and CDR2 SMNVEV (reference sequence). Trimming cost V 6 bases and J 5 bases, with 16 bases left between them. CDR3 sequence (DNA): TGTGCCAGCAGCCTAATACAGGGAAGGACTGAAGCTTTCTTT. This sequence encodes CASSLIQGRTEAFF.

The chain recombines TRBV18 with TRBJ1-1; D uncertain. V gave up 3 bases and J gave up 2 bases, with 4 bases separating them. The germline V gene has CDR1 KGHSH and CDR2 LQKENI. The CDR3 spans 12 residues. CDR3 nucleotide sequence: TGTGCCAGCTCACCGGGCAACACTGAAGCTTTCTTT. Protein product: CASSPGNTEAFF.

The rearrangement joins TRBV5-4 to TRBJ1-1; D perhaps matches TRBD1 (5 bases). V was trimmed by 0 bases and J by 4 bases, leaving 13 bases between them. The CDR3 has 15 residues. Germline V gene data show CDR1 as SGHNT and CDR2 as YYREEE (reference sequence). The CDR3 sequence is CASSLANGGSTEAFF. The CDR3 bases are TGTGCCAGCAGCTTGGCAAATGGGGGGAGCACTGAAGCTTTCTTT. The full variable domain, completed using reference TRBV5-4 and TRBJ1-1, is ETGVTQSPTHLIKTRGQQVTLRCSSQSGHNTVSWYQQALGQGPQFIFQYYREEENGRGNFPPRFSGLQFPNYSSELNVNALELDDSALYLCASSLANGGSTEAFFGQGTRLTVV.

The chain recombines TRBV19 with TRBJ1-3; 7 bases agree with TRBD1. Trimming took 6 bases from V and 0 from J; bases not matched to a gene: 8. This CDR3 contains 16 residues. Germline CDR1 and CDR2: LNHDA and SQIVND (reference sequence). The CDR3 DNA reads TGTGCCAGTAGGAATGACAGGGCGTACTCTGGAAACACCATATATTTT. Residues: CASRNDRAYSGNTIYF. The whole variable domain, remainder taken from reference TRBV19 and TRBJ1-3, is DGGITQSPKYLFRKEGQNVTLSCEQNLNHDAMYWYRQDPGQGLRLIYYSQIVNDFQKGDIAEGYSVSREKKESFPLTVTSAQKNPTAFYLCASRNDRAYSGNTIYFGEGSWLTVV.

The rearrangement links TRBV20-1 to TRBJ1-2; D is perhaps TRBD1 (6 bases). Germline V gene lookup returns CDR1 DFQATT and CDR2 SNEGSKA (reference sequence). V was pared by 0 bases and J by 14 bases, with 10 bases between. The CDR3 is made up of 10 amino acids. CDR3 protein: CSARDNRETF. The CDR3 nucleotides read TGCAGTGCTAGAGATAACAGGGAGACCTTC.

This clone was detected only a few times. This chain connects TRBV21-1 to TRBJ2-7; TRBD2 was called by the table and not checked on the DNA. TRBV21-1 is marked as a pseudogene. The CDR3 contains 16 residues. CDR3 nucleotide sequence: TGTGCCAGCAGCTCCTGGGGGACTAGCGGCTCCTACGAGCAGTACTTC. Its protein product is CASSSWGTSGSYEQYF.

This clone came up a few times. The chain recombines TRBV5-4 with TRBJ2-1; 16 positions match TRBD2. The J segment lost 7 bases and the V segment lost 4 bases, leaving 2 bases of the junction unmatched. Germline V gives CDR1 SGHNT, CDR2 YYREEE (reference sequence). CDR3 length equals 15 residues. The CDR3 is CASSKGLAGGNEQFF. DNA of the CDR3: TGTGCCAGCAGCAAGGGACTAGCGGGGGGGAATGAGCAGTTCTTC.

V gene TRBV6-5 combines with J gene TRBJ2-1, with 7 positions matching TRBD1. This CDR3 spans 12 amino acids. V was pared by 6 bases and J by 9 bases, with 5 bases of the junction left unmatched. CDR1 and CDR2 (germline): MNHEY, SVGAGI. This CDR3 reads CASRETGSEQFF. The DNA for the CDR3 is TGTGCCAGCAGGGAGACAGGGAGTGAGCAGTTCTTC.

The rearrangement uses TRBV9 and TRBJ1-1; 7 bases line up with TRBD1. This CDR3 contains 14 residues. V shed 5 bases and J 2 bases; nucleotides not matched to a gene: 6. CDR1 and CDR2 from the germline V gene are SGDLS and YYNGEE. The CDR3 sequence is CASRPGQSNTEAFF. The CDR3, as DNA: TGTGCCAGCAGACCGGGACAGAGTAACACTGAAGCTTTCTTT. The whole variable domain, remainder taken from reference TRBV9 and TRBJ1-1, is DSGVTQTPKHLITATGQRVTLRCSPRSGDLSVYWYQQSLDQGLQFLIQYYNGEERAKGNILERFSAQQFPDLHSELNLSSLELGDSALYFCASRPGQSNTEAFFGQGTRLTVV.

The rearrangement links TRBV2 to TRBJ2-5; 7 nucleotides align to TRBD2. The V gene end was trimmed by 4 bases and the J gene end by 0 bases; junction bases not matched to a gene: 2. Germline CDR1 is SNHLY and CDR2 is FYNNEI. The CDR3 consists of 14 residues. The CDR3 coding sequence is TGTGCCAGCAGTGCCGGGACTAACCAAGAGACCCAGTACTTC. Encoded protein: CASSAGTNQETQYF.

This clone was seen only a few times. This chain links TRBV5-4 with TRBJ1-1; 9 bases line up with TRBD1. Germline CDR1 SGHNT, CDR2 YYREEE (reference sequence). The CDR3 is 14 amino acids. The V and J ends lost 4 bases and 3 bases, in that order; junction bases with no gene match: 4. Here the CDR3 reads CASSRNRGHTEAFF. The CDR3 bases are TGTGCCAGCAGCAGGAACAGGGGGCACACTGAAGCTTTCTTT.

This clone was detected a few times. This chain connects TRBV7-3 to TRBJ1-1; TRBD1 agrees at 8 bases. The J segment lost 4 bases and the V segment lost 4 bases, leaving 5 bases of the junction unmatched. The CDR3 spans 14 residues. Germline V lookup: CDR1 SGHTA, CDR2 FQGTGA. CDR3: CASSSRGLGTEAFF. The CDR3, as DNA: TGTGCCAGCAGCTCCAGGGGGCTTGGCACTGAAGCTTTCTTT.

A single count supports this clone. A read error may produce the germline difference seen at one junction end. This chain connects TRBV2 to TRBJ1-5; 10 positions match TRBD1. Germline values: CDR1 SNHLY, CDR2 FYNNEI. This CDR3 spans 15 amino acids. The CDR3 spells CASSRQGARGQPQNF. The CDR3 DNA follows: TGTGCCAGCAGTAGACAGGGGGCGCGGGGACAGCCCCAGAATTTT.

The chain carries TRBV7-6 and TRBJ2-7; TRBD2 agrees at 7 bases. Per germline, CDR1 SGHVS and CDR2 FNYEAQ. Trimming removed 5 bases from V and 2 bases from J; junction bases left unmatched: 12. The CDR3 extends over 16 amino acids. CDR3 coding DNA: TGTGCCAGCAGCCCCACCGGGGGGTGGAGTCCCTACGAGCAGTACTTC. As protein: CASSPTGGWSPYEQYF.

The chain is built from TRBV5-4 and TRBJ1-1, with a weak D call TRBD1 (5 bases). This CDR3 has 15 amino acids. V lost 3 bases, J lost 5 bases, and 17 bases lay in between. From germline, CDR1 is SGHNT and CDR2 YYREEE (reference sequence). The chain's CDR3 is CASSSRLGGRTEAFF. The CDR3, as DNA: TGTGCCAGCAGCTCGCGCCTGGGGGGACGTACTGAAGCTTTCTTT. Drawing the rest from reference TRBV5-4 and TRBJ1-1, the complete variable domain is ETGVTQSPTHLIKTRGQQVTLRCSSQSGHNTVSWYQQALGQGPQFIFQYYREEENGRGNFPPRFSGLQFPNYSSELNVNALELDDSALYLCASSSRLGGRTEAFFGQGTRLTVV.